This T cell receptor (beta chain) was captured in a study of blood T cell repertoires in COVID-19. With 3 bases clipped from V and 2 bases from J, the junction kept 7 bases outside the gene matches. Germline V gene sequence: CDR1 SNHLY, CDR2 FYNNEI. The CDR3 length is 15 residues. Methods used by the authors: Nucleated cell counts were estimated from reference gene primer amplification. Sequenced by immunoSEQ multiplex PCR; TCRdb stores in-frame clones only, minus some. V, J and clone size reflect that table, while D and trimming were determined from the DNA. Among 350,000 or so clones listed, about 90% were seen once.

Sequences were obtained from PBMCs or T cells enriched from blood (not recorded which). The rearrangement links TRBV2 to TRBJ2-7, with 7 bases fitting TRBD2. This clonotype originated in a woman aged 25-40 years who had recovered from COVID-19. This CDR3 is CASSEGGRLPYEQYF. The CDR3, as DNA: TGTGCCAGCAGTGAGGGCGGGAGACTCCCCTACGAGCAGTACTTC.